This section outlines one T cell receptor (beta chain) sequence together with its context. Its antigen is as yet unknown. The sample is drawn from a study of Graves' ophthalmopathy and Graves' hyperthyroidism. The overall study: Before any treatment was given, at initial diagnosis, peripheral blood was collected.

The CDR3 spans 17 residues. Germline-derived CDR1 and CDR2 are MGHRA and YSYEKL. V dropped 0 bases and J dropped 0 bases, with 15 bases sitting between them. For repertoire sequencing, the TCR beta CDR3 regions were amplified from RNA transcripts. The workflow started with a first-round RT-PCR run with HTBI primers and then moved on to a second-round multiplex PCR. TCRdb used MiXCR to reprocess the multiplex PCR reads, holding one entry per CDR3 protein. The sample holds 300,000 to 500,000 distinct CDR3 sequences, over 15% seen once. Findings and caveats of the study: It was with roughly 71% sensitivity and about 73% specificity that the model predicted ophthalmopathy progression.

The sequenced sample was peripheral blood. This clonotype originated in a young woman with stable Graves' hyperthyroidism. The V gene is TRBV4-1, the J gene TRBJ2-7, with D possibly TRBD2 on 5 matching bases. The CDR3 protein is CASSQEVPSGSSYEQYF. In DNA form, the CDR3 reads TGCGCCAGCAGCCAAGAGGTCCCAAGCGGTTCCTCCTACGAGCAGTACTTC.